This TCR beta chain was sequenced during a study of cytomegalovirus exposure and HLA in healthy donors (dated by TCRdb to 2016 to 2017). Turning to the overall study: According to an earlier analysis of 550 to 750 of the donors, roughly 180 million T cells yielded 90 million to 140 million unique TCR beta sequences and about 300 Gb of sequence data. The study aimed to test whether cataloging public T cell receptors could reveal signatures of past pathogen exposure. About 280 gigabases of sequencing data and some 85 million unique TCR sequences were included in an early release covering several hundred HLA-typed donors. To study patterns of TCR occurrence, a later analysis re-analyzed previously published TCR beta repertoires from 550 to 800 donors and added high-resolution HLA genotyping. Because of strong linkage in the cohort, five DR-DQ haplotypes were treated as single units for association and clustering. In a later genetic analysis, genome-wide SNP genotypes for 398 of the 666 donors were used, and that subset was treated as a discovery cohort. To predict cytomegalovirus infection status, the study combined high-throughput TCR immunosequencing, statistical association of individual TCRs with disease status, and machine learning. Rather than drawing on any new phenotypic data, the later analysis identified candidate immune exposures from TCR beta sequences and the way those sequences occurred across donors. Typing coverage differed by locus: A, B, C, DRB1 and DQB1 were typed in about 629-640 donors, DQA1 in about 550, DPA1 in 606, and DPB1 in roughly 470. HLA typing included class I and class II loci at four-digit resolution. The study profiled the T cell repertoires of hundreds of subjects by immunosequencing and related them to cytomegalovirus serostatus. Along with the roughly 710-subject first cohort, a separate validation cohort of about 110 different subjects was used. Among roughly 400 genotyped donors of the cohort, an average of around 250,000 unique TCR beta nucleotide sequences was sequenced per donor, of which 15% to 20% were non-productive. To decide whether each TCR beta V gene segment behaved as functional or pseudogenic, an earlier analysis of fewer than 750 of the donors relied on high-throughput TCR beta sequencing. Donor age, sex, ethnicity and CMV serostatus were compiled together with the repertoire data. Every discovery cohort repertoire had been produced on one sequencing platform. Among the 398 genotyped donors, around 81% belonged to the genetic ancestry cluster associated with self-reported Caucasian donors.

The germline V gene sets CDR1 to SGDLS and CDR2 to YYNGEE. Trimming removed 2 bases from V and 3 bases from J, leaving 8 bases between the germline ends. CDR3 length: 13 amino acids, cysteine to phenylalanine. The CDR3 DNA has 39 bases and is translated from base 1. Libraries were constructed by the immunoSEQ multiplex PCR assay. A mixture of 60 forward primers for TCR Vbeta segments and 13 reverse primers for TCR Jbeta segments was used in the multiplex PCR. The CDR3 region of rearranged TCR beta genes was amplified from genomic DNA with a multiplex PCR assay. Amplified TCR beta libraries were sequenced as 87-base-pair reads on the Illumina HiSeq System. The study's own analysis went as follows. A later analysis counted about 80 million unique TCR beta chains across the 666 repertoires, and approximately 11 million of these chains were shared by at least two donors. To remove PCR and sequencing errors, raw reads were error-corrected and collapsed into unique sequences using a nearest-neighbor algorithm that merged closely related sequences. To assign V, D and J gene segments, CDR3 sequences were aligned to IMGT reference sequences. For a sequence to be retained, a match of at least six nucleotides to both a V gene segment and a J gene segment was required. A rearrangement counted as productive if the CDR3 had no stop codons and remained in frame with V and J, and every other rearrangement counted as non-productive. Following IMGT convention, CDR3 was defined as the stretch from the second conserved V-encoded cysteine up to the conserved J-encoded phenylalanine. Sequences without an unambiguous match to a single V gene segment were excluded from the earlier analysis of 500 to 700 of the donors. An earlier analysis of approximately 590 of the donors called V segments functional above 56.7% productive rearrangements and segregating when the between-donor standard deviation exceeded 5%. A statistical classification framework was developed to diagnose cytomegalovirus status using the catalog of TCR beta chain sequences. In a later analysis, V and J genes were assigned by comparing TCR nucleotide sequences against IMGT/GENE-DB human TR gene sequences. The TCRdist pipeline was used in a later analysis to assign CDR3 sequences and most-parsimonious VDJ recombination scenarios. A later analysis defined each TCR beta chain by its CDR3 amino acid sequence plus V-gene family, and excluded reads lacking a unique V-gene family. As a way to deal with suspected cross-contamination and a sequencing artifact, a later analysis dropped hundreds of nucleotide sequences that were highly shared and had low generation probability. A later analysis calculated a clonal expansion index for each public chain from normalized within-repertoire ranks of inferred template counts. In a later analysis, generation probabilities were computed with a VDJ recombination model fitted to out-of-frame rearrangements, and the resulting probabilities were checked against IGoR. A later analysis scored TCR-TCR, TCR-HLA and TCR-CMV co-occurrence with hypergeometric tests, applying a repertoire-size bias correction to TCR pairs. A later analysis estimated false discovery rates by permuting HLA or CMV assignments 20 times. In a later analysis, co-occurring TCRs were grouped with DBSCAN, and TCRdist sequence similarity was added when clustering was performed within HLA-allele-positive subsets. For co-occurrence clustering, repertoires with fewer than 30,000 or more than 120,000 public chains were excluded, along with 4 to 6 repertoires with anomalous nucleotide sharing. The table was pulled from immuneACCESS by TCRdb, which kept in-frame rearrangements only. Such tables lose some clones; where checked, under half of the loss comes from unresolved V genes, and the rest has no known cause. V and J calls and clone size are copied from that table; D and trimming were computed from the DNA. This sample gives 100,000 to 150,000 clones in total; 15% of them show up just once. The top ten clonotypes cover under 2.5% of the sample.

The cohort consisted of more than 650 healthy bone marrow donors. Cohort members were all nominally healthy when sampled, although unrecorded immune exposures were likely present. The donor was CMV seronegative and was included in the group of hundreds of seronegative cohort members. Every donor gave a peripheral blood sample, and the peripheral blood mononuclear cells from that sample were used for TCR beta sequencing. The Qiagen DNeasy Blood Extraction Kit was used to extract genomic DNA from the blood cell samples. Results the study describes overall, beyond this receptor: The 87-base-pair reads could not distinguish some IMGT-functional V segments, including TRBV6-2 and TRBV6-3, so those segments were excluded. A later genetic analysis reported fewer N-insertions in productive TCRs among donors in an Asian-associated ancestry cluster than the roughly 700-donor mean. Presence/absence analyses assumed roughly uniform sequencing depth across donors, an assumption that may not hold. Most TCR sequences were observed very rarely across donors, whereas some public TCRs were present in many individuals. A further reported finding was that TCR beta sequences accurately predicted the HLA-A and HLA-B alleles for most subjects in the first cohort. Linkage disequilibrium might explain the correlated functional status among segregating V segments, but an unknown experimental factor could not be excluded. A later analysis found that most CMV-associated TCR beta chains appeared HLA-restricted, with HLA associations seemingly driven largely by CMV exposure. A cluster of highly shared sequence variants was judged likely to be a technical artifact of the sequencing pipeline. In a later genetic analysis, a missense DCLRE1C variant was associated with V-gene and J-gene trimming of TCR beta chains, and the association was replicated in an independent cohort. A later analysis found that TCR association rates varied across HLA loci, with DRB1 alleles showing the most associated TCRs and HLA-C alleles the fewest. The study listed 150 to 200 TCR beta chains as associated with cytomegalovirus. Several of the top co-occurrence clusters appeared to be linked to parvovirus B19, influenza, CMV and Epstein-Barr virus, according to a later analysis. CMV serostatus was the only immune exposure information available for the cohort. Because HLA typing was missing for some donors at each locus, association tests included only the typed subset. A later analysis associated 17,000 or so TCR beta sequences with specific HLA alleles at a false discovery rate of 0.05. The earlier analysis of fewer than 750 of the donors excluded approximately 15 rarely observed V segments, including chromosome 9 orphons, because counts were too low. The classifier was reported to diagnose cytomegalovirus status with high specificity and sensitivity in both the original cohort and the validation cohort. In a later analysis, HLA-associated TCR beta chains showed more clonal expansion and lower generation probabilities than non-associated chains that were equally common. The authors suggested that the approach could potentially be extended to other disease states and immunological phenotypes. Only TCR beta chains were sequenced in this cohort, and the absence of alpha or paired-chain data limited detectable features. An earlier analysis of approximately 600 of the donors showed that most TCR beta V segments appeared in productive rearrangements either about 87% or about 30% of the time, which broadly matched IMGT annotations. Strong co-occurrence of HLA alleles, especially DR and DQ, made assigning TCR associations to individual alleles difficult. In vitro tests confirmed that three of the cytomegalovirus-associated TCR beta chains recognize cytomegalovirus antigens.

About this clone: The antigen it recognizes is unknown. The sample holds no much larger clone one base away, and base qualities are not on file.

Sequencing input: PBMCs. The chain links TRBV9 with TRBJ2-5, with no D gene named confidently. This receptor was taken from a woman younger than 35 in good health and CMV-seronegative. The CDR3 is CASSVGAEETQYF. The sequence in DNA is TGTGCCAGCAGCGTTGGCGCGGAAGAGACCCAGTACTTC.